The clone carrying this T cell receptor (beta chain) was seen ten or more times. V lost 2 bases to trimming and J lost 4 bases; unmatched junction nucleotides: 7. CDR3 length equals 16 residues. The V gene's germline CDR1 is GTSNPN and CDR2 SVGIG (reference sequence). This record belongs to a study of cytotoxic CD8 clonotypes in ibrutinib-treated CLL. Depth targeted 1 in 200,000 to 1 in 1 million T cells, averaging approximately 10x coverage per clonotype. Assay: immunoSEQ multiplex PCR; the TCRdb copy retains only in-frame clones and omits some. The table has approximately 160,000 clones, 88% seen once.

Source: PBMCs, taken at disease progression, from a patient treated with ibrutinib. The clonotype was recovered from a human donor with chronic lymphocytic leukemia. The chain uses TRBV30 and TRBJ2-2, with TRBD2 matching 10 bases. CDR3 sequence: CAWSPLEREGTGELFF. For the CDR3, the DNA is TGTGCCTGGAGTCCCCTTGAGCGGGAGGGCACCGGGGAGCTGTTTTTT.